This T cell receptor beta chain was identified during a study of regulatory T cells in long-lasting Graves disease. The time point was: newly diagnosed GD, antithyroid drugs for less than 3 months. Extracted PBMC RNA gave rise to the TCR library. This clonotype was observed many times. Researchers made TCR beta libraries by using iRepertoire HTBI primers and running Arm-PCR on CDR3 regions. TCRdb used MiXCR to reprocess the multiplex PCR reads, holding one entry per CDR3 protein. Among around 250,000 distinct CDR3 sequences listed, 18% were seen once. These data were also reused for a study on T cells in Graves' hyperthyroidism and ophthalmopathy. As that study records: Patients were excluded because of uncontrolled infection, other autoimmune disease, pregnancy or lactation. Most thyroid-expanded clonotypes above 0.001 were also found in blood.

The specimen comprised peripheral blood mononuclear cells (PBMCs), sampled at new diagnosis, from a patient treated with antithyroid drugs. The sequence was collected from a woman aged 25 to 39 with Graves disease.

The CDR3 DNA reads as TGTGCCAGCAGTGTAGTGGGGCAGGGGGCCGAGCAGTACTTC. As protein: CASSVVGQGAEQYF. The V and J genes are TRBV6-1 and TRBJ2-7, with 8 bases matching TRBD1. The CDR3 sequence is 14 residues long. Germline assignment: CDR1 MNHNS and CDR2 SASEGT. V shed 4 bases, J shed 6 bases, and the junction held 8 bases outside the gene matches.